This TCR beta chain was retrieved from a study of early T cells in non-severe SARS-CoV-2 infection. Each cDNA molecule carried a unique molecular identifier. MiXCR was run by TCRdb on the 5' RACE reads, yielding one entry per CDR3 protein. Altogether over 45,000 distinct CDR3 sequences are present, around 5.6% being singletons, with the ten largest covering about 4.4%. This CDR3 contains 16 residues. Germline V gives CDR1 SGHDN, CDR2 FVKESK. Trimming took off 1 base at V and 0 bases at J, with 12 bases between the two ends. This clonotype was sampled from an adult who was a healthcare worker with PCR-confirmed SARS-CoV-2 infection or an uninfected control (not recorded which). Material: whole blood. The V and J genes are TRBV14 and TRBJ1-2; weak D call: TRBD1 (5 bases). CDR3 nucleotide sequence: TGTGCCAGCAGCCAAGGGGACGGGAAGTCTAACTATGGCTACACCTTC. Amino acid sequence: CASSQGDGKSNYGYTF.